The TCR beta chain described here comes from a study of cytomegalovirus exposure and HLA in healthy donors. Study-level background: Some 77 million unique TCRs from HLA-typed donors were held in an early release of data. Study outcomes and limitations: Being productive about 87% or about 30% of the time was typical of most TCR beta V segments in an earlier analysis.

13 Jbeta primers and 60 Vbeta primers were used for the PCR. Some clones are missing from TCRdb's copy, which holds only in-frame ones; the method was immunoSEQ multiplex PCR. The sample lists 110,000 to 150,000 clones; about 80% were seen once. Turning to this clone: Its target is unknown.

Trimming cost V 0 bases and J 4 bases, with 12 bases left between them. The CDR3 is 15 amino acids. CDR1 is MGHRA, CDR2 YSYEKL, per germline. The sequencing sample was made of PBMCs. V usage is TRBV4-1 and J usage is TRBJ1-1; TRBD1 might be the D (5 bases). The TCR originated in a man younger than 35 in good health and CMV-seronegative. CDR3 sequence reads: CASSQEVGTRTEAFF. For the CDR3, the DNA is TGCGCCAGCAGCCAAGAAGTAGGGACTCGCACTGAAGCTTTCTTT.